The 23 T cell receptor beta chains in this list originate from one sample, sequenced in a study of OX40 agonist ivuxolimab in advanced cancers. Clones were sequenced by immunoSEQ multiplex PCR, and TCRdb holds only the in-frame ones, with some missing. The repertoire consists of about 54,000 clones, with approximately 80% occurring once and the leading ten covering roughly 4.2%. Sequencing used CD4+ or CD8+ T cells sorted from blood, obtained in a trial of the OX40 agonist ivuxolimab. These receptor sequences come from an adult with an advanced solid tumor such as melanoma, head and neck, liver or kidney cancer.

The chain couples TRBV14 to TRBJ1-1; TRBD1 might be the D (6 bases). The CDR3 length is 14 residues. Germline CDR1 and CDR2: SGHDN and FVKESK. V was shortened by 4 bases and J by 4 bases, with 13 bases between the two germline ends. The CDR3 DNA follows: TGTGCCAGCAGCCGCACGATGGGGGCCACTGAAGCTTTCTTT. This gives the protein CASSRTMGATEAFF.

In DNA, the CDR3 is TGTGCCAGCAGCTTAAAGGGGAGAACTTACAATGAGCAGTTCTTC. This codes for CASSLKGRTYNEQFF. The rearrangement joins TRBV7-9 to TRBJ2-1; D tentatively fits TRBD1 or TRBD2 (5 bases each). The V end was cut by 2 bases, the J end by 4 bases, with 12 bases between. The CDR3 is 15 residues long. The germline gives CDR1 SEHNR, CDR2 FQNEAQ (reference sequence).

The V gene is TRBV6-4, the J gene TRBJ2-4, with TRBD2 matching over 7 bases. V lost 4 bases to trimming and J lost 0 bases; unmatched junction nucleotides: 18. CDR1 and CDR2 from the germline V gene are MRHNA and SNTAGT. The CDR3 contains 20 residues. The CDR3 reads CASSGGGIENPRLAKNIQYF. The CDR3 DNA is TGTGCCAGCAGTGGGGGGGGGATAGAAAACCCTAGACTAGCCAAAAACATTCAGTACTTC.

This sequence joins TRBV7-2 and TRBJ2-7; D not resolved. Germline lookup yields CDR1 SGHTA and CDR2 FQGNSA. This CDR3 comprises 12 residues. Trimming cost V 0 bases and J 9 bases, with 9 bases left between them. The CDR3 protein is CASSLAPSTQYF. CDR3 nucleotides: TGTGCCAGCAGCTTAGCCCCCAGCACGCAGTACTTC.

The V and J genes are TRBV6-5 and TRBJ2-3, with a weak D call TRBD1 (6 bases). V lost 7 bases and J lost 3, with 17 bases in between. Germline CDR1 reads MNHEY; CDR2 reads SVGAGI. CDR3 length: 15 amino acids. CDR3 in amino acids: CASTPLGAKTDTQYF. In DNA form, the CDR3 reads TGTGCCAGCACGCCCTTGGGGGCCAAAACAGATACGCAGTATTTT.

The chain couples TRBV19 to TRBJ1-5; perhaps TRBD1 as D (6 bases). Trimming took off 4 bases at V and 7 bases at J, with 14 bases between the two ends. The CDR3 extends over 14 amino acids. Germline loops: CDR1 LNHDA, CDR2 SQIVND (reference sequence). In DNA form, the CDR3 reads TGTGCCAGTAGTAAGGTCCAGGGGAAGCAGCCCCAGCATTTT. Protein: CASSKVQGKQPQHF.

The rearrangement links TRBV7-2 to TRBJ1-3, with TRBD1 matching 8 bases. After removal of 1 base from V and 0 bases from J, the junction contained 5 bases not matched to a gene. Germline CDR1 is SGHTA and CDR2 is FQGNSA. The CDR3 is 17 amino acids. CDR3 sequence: CASSLGPGGSSGNTIYF. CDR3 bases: TGTGCCAGCAGCTTAGGGCCAGGGGGCAGCTCTGGAAACACCATATATTTT.

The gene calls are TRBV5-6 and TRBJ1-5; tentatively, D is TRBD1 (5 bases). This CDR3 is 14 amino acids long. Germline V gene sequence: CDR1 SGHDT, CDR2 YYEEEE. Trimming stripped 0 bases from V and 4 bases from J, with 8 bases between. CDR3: CASSLGGGNQPQHF. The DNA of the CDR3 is TGTGCCAGCAGCTTGGGGGGGGGAAATCAGCCCCAGCATTTT.

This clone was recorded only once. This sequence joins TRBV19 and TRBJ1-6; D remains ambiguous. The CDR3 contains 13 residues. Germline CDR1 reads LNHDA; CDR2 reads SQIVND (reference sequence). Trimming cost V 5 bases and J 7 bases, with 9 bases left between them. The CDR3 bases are TGTGCCAGTAGTCAGGTGGTGAATTCACCCCTCCACTTT. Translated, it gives CASSQVVNSPLHF.

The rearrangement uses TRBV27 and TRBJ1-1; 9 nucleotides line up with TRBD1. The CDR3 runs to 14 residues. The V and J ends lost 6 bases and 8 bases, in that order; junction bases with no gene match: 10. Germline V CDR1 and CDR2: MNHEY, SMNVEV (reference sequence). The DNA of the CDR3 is TGTGCCAGCAGCCAGACCCGGGACAGGGCCGAAGCTTTCTTT. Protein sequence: CASSQTRDRAEAFF.

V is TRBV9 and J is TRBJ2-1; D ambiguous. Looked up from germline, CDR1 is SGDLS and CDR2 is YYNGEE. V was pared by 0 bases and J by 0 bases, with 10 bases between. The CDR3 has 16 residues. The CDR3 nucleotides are TGTGCCAGCAGCGTAGCTCAGCCCGCCTCCTACAATGAGCAGTTCTTC. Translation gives CASSVAQPASYNEQFF.

CDR3 protein: CASSRKGQGVHEQYF. The CDR3 DNA sequence: TGTGCCAGCAGCCGAAAAGGACAGGGGGTCCACGAGCAGTACTTC. V gene TRBV6-5 combines with J gene TRBJ2-7; 10 positions match TRBD1. This CDR3 has 15 residues. Germline loops: CDR1 MNHEY, CDR2 SVGAGI. Unmatched junction bases numbered 10, after V lost 6 bases and J lost 5 bases.

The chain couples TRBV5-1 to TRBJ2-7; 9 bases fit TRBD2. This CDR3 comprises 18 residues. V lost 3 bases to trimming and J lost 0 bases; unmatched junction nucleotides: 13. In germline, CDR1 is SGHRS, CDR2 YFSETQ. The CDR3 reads CASSSRLNSAGGSYEQYF. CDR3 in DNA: TGCGCCAGCAGCTCCCGGCTCAATTCAGCGGGGGGCTCCTACGAGCAGTACTTC. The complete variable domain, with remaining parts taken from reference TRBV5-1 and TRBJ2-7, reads KAGVTQTPRYLIKTRGQQVTLSCSPISGHRSVSWYQQTPGQGLQFLFEYFSETQRNKGNFPGRFSGRQFSNSRSEMNVSTLELGDSALYLCASSSRLNSAGGSYEQYFGPGTRLTVT.

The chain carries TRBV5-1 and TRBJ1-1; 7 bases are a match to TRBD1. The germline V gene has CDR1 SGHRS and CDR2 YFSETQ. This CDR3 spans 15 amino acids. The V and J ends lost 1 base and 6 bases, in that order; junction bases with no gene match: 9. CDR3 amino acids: CASSLYGTEGPEAFF. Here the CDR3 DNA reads TGCGCCAGCAGCTTGTACGGGACAGAGGGCCCTGAAGCTTTCTTT.

The CDR3 sequence: CASSPSDRGPYEQYF. DNA for the CDR3: TGTGCCAGCTCACCATCCGACAGGGGGCCCTACGAGCAGTACTTC. J is TRBJ2-7 and V is TRBV18, with 10 bases fitting TRBD1. This CDR3 has 15 amino acids. Losses at the gene ends were 2 bases for V and 2 bases for J; bases not matched to a gene: 3. Germline CDR1 KGHSH, CDR2 LQKENI.

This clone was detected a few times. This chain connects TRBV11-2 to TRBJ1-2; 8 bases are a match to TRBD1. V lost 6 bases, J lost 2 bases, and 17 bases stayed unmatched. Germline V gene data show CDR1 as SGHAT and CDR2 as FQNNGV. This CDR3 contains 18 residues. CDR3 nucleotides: TGTGCCAGCAGGGAGGGCAGGGGGCTCTCCCGCCTCAACTATGGCTACACCTTC. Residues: CASREGRGLSRLNYGYTF.

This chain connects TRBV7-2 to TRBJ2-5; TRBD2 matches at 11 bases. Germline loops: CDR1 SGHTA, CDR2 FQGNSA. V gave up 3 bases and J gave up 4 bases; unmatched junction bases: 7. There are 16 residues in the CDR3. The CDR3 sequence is CASSFSGGAMRETQYF. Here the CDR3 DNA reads TGTGCCAGCAGCTTTAGCGGGGGGGCGATGCGAGAGACCCAGTACTTC.

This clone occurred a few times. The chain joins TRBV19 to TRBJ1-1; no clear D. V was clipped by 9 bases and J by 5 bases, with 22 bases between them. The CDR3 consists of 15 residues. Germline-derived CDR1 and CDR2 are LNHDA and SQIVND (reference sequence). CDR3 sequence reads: CASIVYGSKGTEAFF. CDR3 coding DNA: TGTGCCAGCATCGTGTACGGAAGTAAGGGTACTGAAGCTTTCTTT.

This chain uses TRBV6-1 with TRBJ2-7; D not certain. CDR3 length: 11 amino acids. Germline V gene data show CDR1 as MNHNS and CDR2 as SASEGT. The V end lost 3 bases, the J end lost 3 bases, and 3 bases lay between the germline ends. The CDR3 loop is CASSDFYEQYF. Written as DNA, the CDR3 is TGTGCCAGCAGTGATTTCTACGAGCAGTACTTC.

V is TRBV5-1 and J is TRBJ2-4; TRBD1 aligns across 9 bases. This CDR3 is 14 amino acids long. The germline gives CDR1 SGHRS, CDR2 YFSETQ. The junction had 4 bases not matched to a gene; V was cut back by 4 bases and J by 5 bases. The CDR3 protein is CASSPTGGQNIQYF. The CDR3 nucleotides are TGCGCCAGCAGCCCGACAGGGGGGCAAAACATTCAGTACTTC.

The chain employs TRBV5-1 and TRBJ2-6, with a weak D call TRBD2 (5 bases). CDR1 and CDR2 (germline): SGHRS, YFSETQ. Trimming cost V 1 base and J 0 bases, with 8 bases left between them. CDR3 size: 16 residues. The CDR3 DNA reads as TGCGCCAGCAGCTTGCGTGGGAGCTCTGGGGCCAACGTCCTGACTTTC. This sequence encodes CASSLRGSSGANVLTF.

The CDR3 region has the DNA TGTGCCAGCAGCTTATCCCCTAGTCCCAATGAGCAGTTCTTC. As protein: CASSLSPSPNEQFF. The rearrangement uses TRBV7-2 and TRBJ2-1; D gene unclear. Trimming stripped 2 bases from V and 6 bases from J, with 11 bases between. Germline V gene data show CDR1 as SGHTA and CDR2 as FQGNSA. CDR3 length: 14 amino acids.

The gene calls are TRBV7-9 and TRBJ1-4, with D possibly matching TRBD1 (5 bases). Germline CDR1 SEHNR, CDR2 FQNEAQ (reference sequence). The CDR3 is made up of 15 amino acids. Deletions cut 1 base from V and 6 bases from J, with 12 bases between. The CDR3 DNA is TGTGCCAGCAGCTTAGGGGGGAAGAAAGATGAAAAACTGTTTTTT. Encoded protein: CASSLGGKKDEKLFF. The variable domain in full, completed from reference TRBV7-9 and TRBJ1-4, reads DTGVSQNPRHKITKRGQNVTFRCDPISEHNRLYWYRQTLGQGPEFLTYFQNEAQLEKSRLLSDRFSAERPKGSFSTLEIQRTEQGDSAMYLCASSLGGKKDEKLFFGSGTQLSVL.